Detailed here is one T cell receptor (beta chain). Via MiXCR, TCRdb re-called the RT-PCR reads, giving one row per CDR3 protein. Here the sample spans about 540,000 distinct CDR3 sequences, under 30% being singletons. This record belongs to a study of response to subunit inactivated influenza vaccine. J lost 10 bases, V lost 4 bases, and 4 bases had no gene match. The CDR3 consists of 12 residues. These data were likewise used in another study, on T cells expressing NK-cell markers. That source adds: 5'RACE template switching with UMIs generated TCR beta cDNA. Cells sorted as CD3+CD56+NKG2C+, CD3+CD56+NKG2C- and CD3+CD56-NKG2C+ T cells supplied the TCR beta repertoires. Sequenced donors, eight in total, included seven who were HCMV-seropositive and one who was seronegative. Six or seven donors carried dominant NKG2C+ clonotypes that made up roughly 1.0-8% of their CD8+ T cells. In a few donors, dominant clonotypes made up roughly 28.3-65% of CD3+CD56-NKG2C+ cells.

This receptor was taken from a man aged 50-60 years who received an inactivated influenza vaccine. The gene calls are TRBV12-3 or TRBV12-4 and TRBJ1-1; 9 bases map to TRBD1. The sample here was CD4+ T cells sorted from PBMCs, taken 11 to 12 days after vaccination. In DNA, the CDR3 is TGTGCCAGCAGTTCACAGGGGGCTTTAGCTTTCTTT. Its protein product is CASSSQGALAFF.